This TCR beta chain was sequenced in a study of STAT5B mutations in CD4+ large granular lymphocyte leukemia. Overall study results and limits: Patient CD4-sorted repertoires stayed more clonal than healthy ones after leukemic-clone removal.

The CDR3 sequence is 13 residues long. V lost 5 bases to trimming and J lost 1 base, with 11 bases between them. Germline V lookup: CDR1 SQVTM, CDR2 ANQGSEA. Sequencing was at survey level. Assay used: immunoSEQ multiplex PCR; TCRdb lists only in-frame clones, some missing. The sample includes roughly 40,000 clones, roughly 76% seen only once; the top ten take approximately 4%. A remark on this clone: The antigen is unknown.

This chain joins TRBV29-1 and TRBJ2-5; D not resolved. The TCR sequence derives from a human donor in good health. Sequenced: CD4+ T cells from blood buffy coats. CDR3 residues: CSVSRQTQETQYF. CDR3 bases: TGCAGCGTTAGCAGGCAGACCCAAGAGACCCAGTACTTC.